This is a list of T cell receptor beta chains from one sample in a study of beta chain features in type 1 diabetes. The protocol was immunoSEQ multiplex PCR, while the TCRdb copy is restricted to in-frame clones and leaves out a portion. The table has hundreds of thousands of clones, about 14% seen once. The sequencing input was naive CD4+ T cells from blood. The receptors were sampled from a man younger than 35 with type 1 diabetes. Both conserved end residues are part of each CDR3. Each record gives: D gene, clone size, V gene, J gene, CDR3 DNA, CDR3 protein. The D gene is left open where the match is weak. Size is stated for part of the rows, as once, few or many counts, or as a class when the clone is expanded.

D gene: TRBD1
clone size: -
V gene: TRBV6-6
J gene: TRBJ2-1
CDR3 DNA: TGTGCCAGCAGTATGACAGGGGAGGACAATGAGCAGTTCTTC
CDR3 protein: CASSMTGEDNEQFF

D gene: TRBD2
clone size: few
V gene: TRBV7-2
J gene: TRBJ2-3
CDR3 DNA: TGTGCCAGCAGACCCGGACTAGCGGACACAGATACGCAGTATTTT
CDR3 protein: CASRPGLADTDTQYF

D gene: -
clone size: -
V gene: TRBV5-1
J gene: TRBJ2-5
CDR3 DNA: TGCGCCAGCAGTTGGACCCCCGGGGAGACCCAGTACTTC
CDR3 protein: CASSWTPGETQYF

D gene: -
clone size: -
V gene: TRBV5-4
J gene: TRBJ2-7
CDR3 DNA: TGTGCCAGCAGCGTGAGCTCCTACGAGCAGTACTTC
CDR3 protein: CASSVSSYEQYF

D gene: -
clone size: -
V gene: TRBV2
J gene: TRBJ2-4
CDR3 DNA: TGTGCCAGCACCGAGGGTCTAGCCAAAAACATTCAGTACTTC
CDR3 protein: CASTEGLAKNIQYF

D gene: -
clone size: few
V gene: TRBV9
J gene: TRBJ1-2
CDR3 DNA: TGTGCCAGCAGCGCTCAGGGGCCCTACGGCTACACCTTC
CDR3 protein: CASSAQGPYGYTF

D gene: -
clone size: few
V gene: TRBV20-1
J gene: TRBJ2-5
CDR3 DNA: TGCAGTGCTAGCCAAGAGACCCAGTACTTC
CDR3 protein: CSASQETQYF

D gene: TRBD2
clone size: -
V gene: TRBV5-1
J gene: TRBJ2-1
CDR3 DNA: TGCGCCAGCAGCTTGGGTGGGACTAGCGGGATTCCGGGGGAGCAGTTCTTC
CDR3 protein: CASSLGGTSGIPGEQFF

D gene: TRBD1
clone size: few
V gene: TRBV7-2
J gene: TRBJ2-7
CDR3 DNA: TGTGCCAGCAGCTTCCGGACACCGGGACAGGGGGCCTACGAGCAGTACTTC
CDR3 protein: CASSFRTPGQGAYEQYF

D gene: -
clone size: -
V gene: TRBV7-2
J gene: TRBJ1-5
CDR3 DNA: TGTGCCAGCAGCTTAGTAGGGGCGATGGGTCAGCCCCAGCATTTT
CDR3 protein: CASSLVGAMGQPQHF

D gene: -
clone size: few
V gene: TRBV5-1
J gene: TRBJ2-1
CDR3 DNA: TGCGCCAGCAGCTTGGGACTCAATGAGCAGTTCTTC
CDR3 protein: CASSLGLNEQFF

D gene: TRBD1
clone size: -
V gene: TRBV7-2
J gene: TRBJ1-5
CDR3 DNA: TGTGCCAGCAGCTACACAGGGGGCAATCAGCCCCAGCATTTT
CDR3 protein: CASSYTGGNQPQHF

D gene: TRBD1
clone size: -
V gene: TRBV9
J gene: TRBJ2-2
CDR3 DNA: TGTGCCAGCAGCTCTACCGGGACAGTGGGGACCGGGGAGCTGTTTTTT
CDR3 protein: CASSSTGTVGTGELFF

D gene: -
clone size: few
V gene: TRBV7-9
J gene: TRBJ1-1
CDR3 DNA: TGTGCCAGCAGCTTACAGGGTGGTGAAGCTTTCTTT
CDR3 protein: CASSLQGGEAFF

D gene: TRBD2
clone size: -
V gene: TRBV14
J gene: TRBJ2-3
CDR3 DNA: TGTGCCAGCGGTCTAGCGGGACTTCGGGATACGCAGTATTTT
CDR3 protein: CASGLAGLRDTQYF

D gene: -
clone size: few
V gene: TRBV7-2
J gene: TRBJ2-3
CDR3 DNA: TGTGCCAGCAGCTTAGCCCGGGGCACAGATACGCAGTATTTT
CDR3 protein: CASSLARGTDTQYF

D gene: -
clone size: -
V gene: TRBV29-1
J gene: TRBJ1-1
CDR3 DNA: TGCAGCGTTGAGCAGGGATATCCGCCTGAAGCTTTCTTT
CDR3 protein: CSVEQGYPPEAFF

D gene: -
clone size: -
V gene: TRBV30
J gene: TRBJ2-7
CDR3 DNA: TGTGCCTGGAGTCATACCTACGAGCAGTACTTC
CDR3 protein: CAWSHTYEQYF

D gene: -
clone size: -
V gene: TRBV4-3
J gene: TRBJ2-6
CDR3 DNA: TGCGCCAGCAGCCAGGAGGATCGGCGGGCCAACGTCCTGACTTTC
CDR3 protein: CASSQEDRRANVLTF

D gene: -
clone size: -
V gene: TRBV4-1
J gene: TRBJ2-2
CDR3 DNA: TGCGCCAGCAGCCACCTGCCCGGCTATGATCAGAACGGGGAGCTGTTTTTT
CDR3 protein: CASSHLPGYDQNGELFF

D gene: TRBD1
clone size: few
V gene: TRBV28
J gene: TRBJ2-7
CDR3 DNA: TGTGCCAGCAGTTCATCCGGGACAGGGAATTACGAGCAGTACTTC
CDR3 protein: CASSSSGTGNYEQYF

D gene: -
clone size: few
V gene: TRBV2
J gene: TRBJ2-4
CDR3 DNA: TGTGCCAGCTGTAAAGTGAAAAACATTCAGTACTTC
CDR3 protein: CASCKVKNIQYF

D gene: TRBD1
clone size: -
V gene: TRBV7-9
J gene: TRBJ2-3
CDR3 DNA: TGTGCCAGCAGCCCCCGACGGGGGACAGGACTCTTCACAGATACGCAGTATTTT
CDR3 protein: CASSPRRGTGLFTDTQYF

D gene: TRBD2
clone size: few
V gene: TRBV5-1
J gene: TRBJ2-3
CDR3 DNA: TGCGCCAGCATGGTAGCGGGATCAGATACGCAGTATTTT
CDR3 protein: CASMVAGSDTQYF

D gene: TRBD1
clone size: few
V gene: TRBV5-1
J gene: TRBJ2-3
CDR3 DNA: TGCGCCAGCAGAGACAGGACAGGGGACCCCACAGATACGCAGTATTTT
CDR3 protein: CASRDRTGDPTDTQYF

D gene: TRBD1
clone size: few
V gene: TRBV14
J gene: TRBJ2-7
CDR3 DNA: TGTGCCAGCAGCCGGACGACAGGGTATGTCTACGAGCAGTACTTC
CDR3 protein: CASSRTTGYVYEQYF

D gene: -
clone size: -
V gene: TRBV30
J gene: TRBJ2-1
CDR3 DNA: TGTGCCTGGAGTTTGGGTAGCCCCTACAATGAGCAGTTCTTC
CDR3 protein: CAWSLGSPYNEQFF

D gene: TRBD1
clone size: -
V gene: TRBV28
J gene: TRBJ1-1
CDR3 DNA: TGTGCCAGCAGGTTCGTGGACAGGGGTGAAGCTTTCTTT
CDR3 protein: CASRFVDRGEAFF

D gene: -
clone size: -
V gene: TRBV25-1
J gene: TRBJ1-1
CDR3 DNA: TGTGCCAGCGGGGAGAGTGGGGGCCTGAACACTGAAGCTTTCTTT
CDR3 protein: CASGESGGLNTEAFF

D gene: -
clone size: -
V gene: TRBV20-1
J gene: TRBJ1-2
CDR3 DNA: TGCAGTGCTATATCAGGGCTTCGCTACACCTTC
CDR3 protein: CSAISGLRYTF

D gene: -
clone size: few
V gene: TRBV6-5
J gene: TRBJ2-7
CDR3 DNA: TGTGCCAGCAGTCGGGACTTATTTCCCTACTACGAGCAGTACTTC
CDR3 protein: CASSRDLFPYYEQYF

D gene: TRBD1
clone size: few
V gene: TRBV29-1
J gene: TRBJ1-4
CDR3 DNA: TGCAGCGTTGGGACAGGGACAACCCACCCGCGGGGAAAACTGTTTTTT
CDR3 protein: CSVGTGTTHPRGKLFF

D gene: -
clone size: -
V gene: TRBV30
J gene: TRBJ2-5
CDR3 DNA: TGTGCCTGGAGGCAACGGGTAGAGACCCAGTACTTC
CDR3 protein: CAWRQRVETQYF

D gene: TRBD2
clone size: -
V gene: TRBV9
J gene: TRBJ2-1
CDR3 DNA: TGTGCCAGCAGCGTAGCGACTAGCGGATACAATGAGCAGTTCTTC
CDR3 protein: CASSVATSGYNEQFF

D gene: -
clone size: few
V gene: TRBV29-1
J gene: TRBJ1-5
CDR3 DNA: TGCAGCGTTGGAGGACAACAAGGCCAGCCCCAGCATTTT
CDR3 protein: CSVGGQQGQPQHF

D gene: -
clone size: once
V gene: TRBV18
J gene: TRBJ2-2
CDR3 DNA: TGTGCCACCCTCGGGCTCGAACGTTCCCCGAACACCGGGGAGCTGTTTTTT
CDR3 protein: CATLGLERSPNTGELFF

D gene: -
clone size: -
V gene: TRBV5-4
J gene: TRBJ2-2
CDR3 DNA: TGTGCCAGCAGCGACGCGTCGGGACTTCACGGGGAGCTGTTTTTT
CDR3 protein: CASSDASGLHGELFF

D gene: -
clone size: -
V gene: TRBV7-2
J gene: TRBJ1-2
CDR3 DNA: TGTGCCAGCAGCTCTAACCACAAAGTTCAAGGCTACACCTTC
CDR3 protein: CASSSNHKVQGYTF

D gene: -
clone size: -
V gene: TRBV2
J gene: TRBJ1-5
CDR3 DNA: TGTGCCAGCGGTTTGGAAGCAGGGCAGCCCCAGCATTTT
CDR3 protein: CASGLEAGQPQHF

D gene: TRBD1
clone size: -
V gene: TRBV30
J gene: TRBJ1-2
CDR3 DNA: TGTGCCTGGAGAGGTACAGGGGTCGGTCCCACCTATGGCTACACCTTC
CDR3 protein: CAWRGTGVGPTYGYTF

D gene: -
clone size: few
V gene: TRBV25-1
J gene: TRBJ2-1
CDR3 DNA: TGTGCCAGCAGTGATAATTTGGGGGAACGGACCGACAATGAGCAGTTCTTC
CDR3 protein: CASSDNLGERTDNEQFF

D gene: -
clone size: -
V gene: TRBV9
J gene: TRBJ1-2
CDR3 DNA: TGTGCCAGCAGCGTAAACAGCTACATTTCCTATGGCTACACCTTC
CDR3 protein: CASSVNSYISYGYTF

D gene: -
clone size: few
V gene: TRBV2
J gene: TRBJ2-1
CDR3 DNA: TGTGCCAGCCTCTTTTTGGATGAGCAGTTCTTC
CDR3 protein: CASLFLDEQFF

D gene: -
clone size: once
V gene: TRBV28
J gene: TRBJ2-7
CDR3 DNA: TGTCCCAGCTTTTTAGGGTTTGGGGAGCAGTACTTC
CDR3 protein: CPSFLGFGEQYF

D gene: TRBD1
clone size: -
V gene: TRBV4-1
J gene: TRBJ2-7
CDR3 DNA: TGCGCCAGCAGCCTCGGACAGGGTCCCTACGAGCAGTACTTC
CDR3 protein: CASSLGQGPYEQYF

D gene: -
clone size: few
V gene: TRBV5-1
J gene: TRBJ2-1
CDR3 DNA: TGCGCCAGCAGCTTGGGTGCGGATTACAATGAGCAGTTCTTC
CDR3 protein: CASSLGADYNEQFF

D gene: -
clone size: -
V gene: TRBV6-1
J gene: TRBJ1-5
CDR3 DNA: TGTGCCAGCAGGGGGGACGGGAATCAGCCCCAGCATTTT
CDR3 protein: CASRGDGNQPQHF

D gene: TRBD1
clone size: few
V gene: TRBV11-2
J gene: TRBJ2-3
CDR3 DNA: TGTGCCAGCAGCTTAACAGGGGGCGGGACAGATACGCAGTATTTT
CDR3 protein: CASSLTGGGTDTQYF